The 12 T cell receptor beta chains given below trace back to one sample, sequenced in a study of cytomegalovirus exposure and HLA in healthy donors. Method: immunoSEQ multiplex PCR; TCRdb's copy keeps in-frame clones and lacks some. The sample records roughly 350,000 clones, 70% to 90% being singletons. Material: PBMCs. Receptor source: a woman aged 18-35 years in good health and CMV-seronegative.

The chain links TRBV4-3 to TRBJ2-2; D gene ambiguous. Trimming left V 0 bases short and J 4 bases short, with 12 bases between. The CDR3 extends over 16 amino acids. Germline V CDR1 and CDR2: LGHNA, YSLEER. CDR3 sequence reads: CASSQDGPNPTGELFF. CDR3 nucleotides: TGCGCCAGCAGCCAAGATGGGCCAAACCCCACCGGGGAGCTGTTTTTT.

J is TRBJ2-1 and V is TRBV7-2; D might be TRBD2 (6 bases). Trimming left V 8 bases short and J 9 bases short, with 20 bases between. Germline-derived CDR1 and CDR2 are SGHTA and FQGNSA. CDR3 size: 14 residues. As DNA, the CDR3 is TGTGCCAGCGGACTGGATTATACTAGCTCTGAGCAGTTCTTC. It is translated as CASGLDYTSSEQFF.

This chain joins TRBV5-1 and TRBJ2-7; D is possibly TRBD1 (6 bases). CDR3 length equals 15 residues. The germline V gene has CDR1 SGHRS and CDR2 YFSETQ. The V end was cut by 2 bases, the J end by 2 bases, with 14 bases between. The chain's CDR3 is CASSLGRGRAYEQYF. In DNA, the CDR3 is TGCGCCAGCAGCTTAGGCAGGGGAAGGGCCTACGAGCAGTACTTC. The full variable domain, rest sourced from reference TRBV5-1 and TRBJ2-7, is KAGVTQTPRYLIKTRGQQVTLSCSPISGHRSVSWYQQTPGQGLQFLFEYFSETQRNKGNFPGRFSGRQFSNSRSEMNVSTLELGDSALYLCASSLGRGRAYEQYFGPGTRLTVT.

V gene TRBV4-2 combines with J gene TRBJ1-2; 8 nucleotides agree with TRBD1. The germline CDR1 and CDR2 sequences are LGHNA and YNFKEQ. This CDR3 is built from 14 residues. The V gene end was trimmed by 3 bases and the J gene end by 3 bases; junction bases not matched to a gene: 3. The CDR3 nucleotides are TGTGCCAGCAGCCATACGACAGGGGACTATGGCTACACCTTC. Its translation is CASSHTTGDYGYTF.

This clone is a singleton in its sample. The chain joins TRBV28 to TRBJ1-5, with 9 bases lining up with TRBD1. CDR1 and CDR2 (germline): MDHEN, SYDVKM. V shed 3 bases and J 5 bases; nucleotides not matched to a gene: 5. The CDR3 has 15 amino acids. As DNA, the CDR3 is TGTGCCAGCAGTTTGGGGACAGGGTACGATCAGCCCCAGCATTTT. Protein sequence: CASSLGTGYDQPQHF.

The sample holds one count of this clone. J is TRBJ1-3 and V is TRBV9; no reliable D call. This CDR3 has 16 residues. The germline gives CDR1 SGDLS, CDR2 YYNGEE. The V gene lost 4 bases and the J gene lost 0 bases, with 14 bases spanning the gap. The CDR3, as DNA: TGTGCCAGCAGCCCTCAAACAGAGCCCTCTGGAAACACCATATATTTT. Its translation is CASSPQTEPSGNTIYF. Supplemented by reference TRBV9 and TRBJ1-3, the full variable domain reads DSGVTQTPKHLITATGQRVTLRCSPRSGDLSVYWYQQSLDQGLQFLIQYYNGEERAKGNILERFSAQQFPDLHSELNLSSLELGDSALYFCASSPQTEPSGNTIYFGEGSWLTVV.

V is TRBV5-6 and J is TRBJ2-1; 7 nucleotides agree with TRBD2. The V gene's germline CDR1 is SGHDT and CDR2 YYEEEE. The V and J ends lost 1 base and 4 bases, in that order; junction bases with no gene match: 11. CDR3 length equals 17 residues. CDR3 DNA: TGTGCCAGCAGCTTGTTCGCGGGAGAAGTTTGGTACAATGAGCAGTTCTTC. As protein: CASSLFAGEVWYNEQFF.

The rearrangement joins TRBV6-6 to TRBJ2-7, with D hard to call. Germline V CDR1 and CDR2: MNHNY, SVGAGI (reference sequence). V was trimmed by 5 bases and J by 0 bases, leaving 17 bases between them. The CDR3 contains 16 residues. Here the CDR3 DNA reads TGTGCCAGCAGTACCTACGCATCCCCCCTCTCCTACGAGCAGTACTTC. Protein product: CASSTYASPLSYEQYF.

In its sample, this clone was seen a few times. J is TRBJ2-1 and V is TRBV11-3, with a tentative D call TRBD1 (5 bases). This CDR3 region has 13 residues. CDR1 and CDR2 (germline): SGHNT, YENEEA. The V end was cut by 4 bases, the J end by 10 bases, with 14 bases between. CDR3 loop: CASSSIPTDEQFF. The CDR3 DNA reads TGTGCCAGCAGCTCGATACCGACAGACGAGCAGTTCTTC.

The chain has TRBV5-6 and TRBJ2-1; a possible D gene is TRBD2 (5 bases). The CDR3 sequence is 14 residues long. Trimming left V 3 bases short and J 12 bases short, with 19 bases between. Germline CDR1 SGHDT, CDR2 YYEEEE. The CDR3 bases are TGTGCCAGCAGCTCTGGCTATCCTCCTCGGGGGCAGTTCTTC. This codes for CASSSGYPPRGQFF.

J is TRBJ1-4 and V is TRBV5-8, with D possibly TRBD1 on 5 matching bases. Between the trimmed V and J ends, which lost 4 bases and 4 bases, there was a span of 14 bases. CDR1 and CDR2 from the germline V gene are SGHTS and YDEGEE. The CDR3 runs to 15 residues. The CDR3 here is CASSQGASGNEKLFF. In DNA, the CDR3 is TGTGCCAGCAGCCAAGGGGCGTCCGGTAATGAAAAACTGTTTTTT.

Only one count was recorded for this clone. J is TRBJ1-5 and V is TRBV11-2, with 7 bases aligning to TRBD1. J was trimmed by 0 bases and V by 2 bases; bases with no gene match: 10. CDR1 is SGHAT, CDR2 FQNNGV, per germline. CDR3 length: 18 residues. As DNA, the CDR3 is TGTGCCAGCAGCTTAACGCCCGGACAGGCAGGTAGCAATCAGCCCCAGCATTTT. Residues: CASSLTPGQAGSNQPQHF.